This TCR beta chain comes out of a study of cytomegalovirus exposure and HLA in healthy donors. Study results and caveats: In vitro experiments confirmed that a few CMV-associated chains were specific for CMV antigens. Productive status was seen about 90% or about 30% of the time for most TCR beta V segments in an earlier analysis.

The study ran its PCR with 60 Vbeta and 13 Jbeta primers. Only in-frame clones appear in the TCRdb table, and some are missing; sequencing was by immunoSEQ multiplex PCR. This table has about 140,000 clones, 60% to 80% appearing once. A note on this clone: The antigen is not known.

The material sequenced was PBMCs. The receptor was isolated from a middle-aged man in good health and CMV-seronegative.

CDR3 region: CASTPSGSTDTQYF. CDR3 in DNA: TGTGCCAGCACCCCTAGCGGGAGCACAGATACGCAGTATTTT. This rearrangement joins TRBV2 to TRBJ2-3; 8 bases are shared with TRBD2. With 7 bases clipped from V and 0 bases from J, the junction kept 3 bases outside the gene matches. This CDR3 comprises 14 residues. Germline CDR1 SNHLY, CDR2 FYNNEI.